These 8 T cell receptor beta chains were sequenced from one sample in a study of CD39 and CD103 CD8 tumor-infiltrating T cells. Clones were read by immunoSEQ multiplex PCR, and TCRdb kept only the in-frame ones, dropping some. The repertoire includes some 2,400 clones, about 72% of them detected once, and roughly 13% sits in the top ten. The sequencing sample was made of CD39- CD103- CD8+ T cells sorted from the tumor. Regarding subset: CD103-CD39- double-negative CD45RA- CD8 T cells. The receptors here all came from a human donor with head and neck squamous cell carcinoma.

The CDR3 sequence is CASSEADSGANVLTF. The CDR3 DNA reads as TGTGCCAGCAGTGAAGCAGACTCTGGGGCCAACGTCCTGACTTTC. The chain carries TRBV6-1 and TRBJ2-6; D is undetermined. CDR3 length: 15 amino acids. Germline-derived CDR1 and CDR2 are MNHNS and SASEGT. V dropped 0 bases and J dropped 0 bases, with 3 bases sitting between them.

V usage is TRBV2 and J usage is TRBJ2-5; tentative D call: TRBD2 (5 bases). The CDR3 contains 13 residues. CDR1 is SNHLY and CDR2 is FYNNEI in the germline V gene. V dropped 3 bases and J dropped 5 bases, with 10 bases sitting between them. The CDR3 DNA is TGTGCCAGCAGTGATAGCGAGTTGGAGACCCAGTACTTC. Amino acid sequence: CASSDSELETQYF.

The rearrangement joins TRBV6-1 to TRBJ1-3; D gene ambiguous. This CDR3 region has 14 residues. The germline CDR1 and CDR2 sequences are MNHNS and SASEGT. The V end lost 4 bases, the J end lost 1 base, and 8 bases lay between the germline ends. CDR3 loop: CASSGTASGNTIYF. The CDR3 coding sequence is TGTGCCAGCAGTGGAACTGCATCTGGAAACACCATATATTTT.

The chain combines TRBV19 with TRBJ1-1; D is uncertain. The germline CDR1 and CDR2 sequences are LNHDA and SQIVND (reference sequence). The CDR3 has 15 amino acids. The V end was cut by 1 base, the J end by 0 bases, with 9 bases between. The DNA of the CDR3 is TGTGCCAGTAGTATAGGCGCAGGTTTGAACACTGAAGCTTTCTTT. Amino acids: CASSIGAGLNTEAFF.

The chain recombines TRBV13 with TRBJ1-1; tentatively, D is TRBD1 (5 bases). CDR3 length: 15 amino acids. Germline CDR1 PRHDT, CDR2 FYEKMQ (reference sequence). V lost 0 bases and J 1 base, leaving 9 bases between the germline ends. The CDR3 sequence is CASSLGGGGNTEAFF. The CDR3 bases are TGTGCCAGCAGCTTAGGGGGGGGAGGGAACACTGAAGCTTTCTTT. The variable domain in full, completed from reference TRBV13 and TRBJ1-1, reads AAGVIQSPRHLIKEKRETATLKCYPIPRHDTVYWYQQGPGQDPQFLISFYEKMQSDKGSIPDRFSAQQFSDYHSELNMSSLELGDSALYFCASSLGGGGNTEAFFGQGTRLTVV.

The V call is TRBV28, the J call TRBJ1-3; a possible D gene is TRBD1 (5 bases). This CDR3 is built from 15 residues. V lost 1 base to trimming and J lost 2 bases, with 9 bases between them. Germline V CDR1 and CDR2: MDHEN, SYDVKM. CDR3 region: CASSLSGRAGNTIYF. The CDR3 coding sequence is TGTGCCAGCAGTTTATCAGGGAGGGCTGGAAACACCATATATTTT.

The CDR3 is CASSRGQTYEQYF. In DNA, the CDR3 is TGCGCCAGCAGCCGGGGACAGACCTACGAGCAGTACTTC. This sequence joins TRBV5-1 and TRBJ2-7; 7 bases are shared with TRBD1. The CDR3 sequence is 13 residues long. Losses at the gene ends were 4 bases for V and 2 bases for J; bases not matched to a gene: 3. CDR1 and CDR2 (germline): SGHRS, YFSETQ.

The chain has TRBV7-2 and TRBJ2-3, with 8 bases matching TRBD2. The ends lost 3 bases at V and 3 bases at J; junction bases unmatched: 11. The CDR3 has 17 amino acids. Per germline, CDR1 SGHTA and CDR2 FQGNSA. The CDR3 coding sequence is TGTGCCAGCAGCTTTCTTCCGGGACTAGAGGGAACAGATACGCAGTATTTT. It translates to CASSFLPGLEGTDTQYF.